These 18 T cell receptor beta chains came from one sample sequenced in a study of neurological immune-mediated disorders. TCRdb ran MiXCR on the 5' RACE reads and lists one entry per CDR3 protein. The top ten clones hold around 12% of a sample with some 60,000 distinct CDR3 sequences, less than 10% of them seen once. Time point here: longitudinal time-point 2. What was sequenced was PBMCs. The receptors here all came from a man in his thirties or forties in good health.

This clonotype was recorded at least ten times. The rearrangement links TRBV7-2 to TRBJ1-3, with 9 positions matching TRBD1. The ends lost 5 bases at V and 1 base at J; junction bases unmatched: 6. Germline CDR1 reads SGHTA; CDR2 reads FQGNSA. The CDR3 has 16 amino acids. CDR3 loop: CASSLTGTGSGNTIYF. Written as DNA, the CDR3 is TGTGCCAGCAGCCTTACCGGGACAGGGTCTGGAAACACCATATATTTT.

This clonotype was counted many times. The V and J genes are TRBV27 and TRBJ1-5; tentative D call: TRBD1 (5 bases). Germline CDR1 MNHEY, CDR2 SMNVEV (reference sequence). The CDR3 contains 16 residues. Between the trimmed V and J ends, which lost 6 bases and 6 bases, there was a span of 21 bases. CDR3 protein: CASRGRMEGWGQPQHF. The CDR3 DNA reads as TGTGCCAGCAGAGGCAGAATGGAGGGGTGGGGTCAGCCCCAGCATTTT.

V and J are TRBV7-2 and TRBJ2-3; the D call may be TRBD1 or TRBD2 (5 bases each). This CDR3 comprises 15 residues. Per the germline V gene, CDR1 is SGHTA and CDR2 is FQGNSA. Trimming removed 5 bases at V and 3 bases at J, with 15 bases between. The CDR3 sequence is CASSPRARETDTQYF. CDR3 nucleotides: TGTGCCAGCAGCCCCAGGGCGAGGGAAACAGATACGCAGTATTTT.

This clonotype was seen many times. This chain joins TRBV7-2 and TRBJ2-3, with D perhaps matching TRBD2 (6 bases). Germline CDR1 SGHTA, CDR2 FQGNSA. Trimming took off 1 base at V and 3 bases at J, with 14 bases between the two ends. This CDR3 is built from 16 residues. The CDR3 bases are TGTGCCAGCAGCTTAGGGGCGGGTGGGGGGACAGATACGCAGTATTTT. Encoded protein: CASSLGAGGGTDTQYF.

V usage is TRBV5-1 and J usage is TRBJ2-3, with D hard to call. The CDR3 is 16 residues long. V gave up 3 bases and J gave up 2 bases, with 16 bases separating them. Germline V CDR1 and CDR2: SGHRS, YFSETQ. The CDR3 spells CASSSTPLGSTDTQYF. The CDR3, as DNA: TGCGCCAGCAGCTCGACCCCTCTTGGTTCCACAGATACGCAGTATTTT.

This clonotype was observed many times. The V and J genes are TRBV5-1 and TRBJ1-3; D not certain. CDR1 and CDR2 (germline): SGHRS, YFSETQ. Trimming took 0 bases from V and 4 from J, leaving 11 bases between them. The CDR3 length is 15 residues. The CDR3 DNA is TGCGCCAGCAGCTTGGACGTTGACACCGGAAACACCATATATTTT. It codes for CASSLDVDTGNTIYF.

This clonotype was counted ten times or more. The chain links TRBV6-6 to TRBJ2-1, with TRBD2 matching 15 bases. CDR3 length: 17 amino acids. Germline lookup yields CDR1 MNHNY and CDR2 SVGAGI (reference sequence). V lost 5 bases, J lost 6 bases, and 8 bases stayed unmatched. The CDR3 here is CASSGRTSGRALNEQFF. In DNA, the CDR3 is TGTGCCAGCAGTGGGAGGACTAGCGGGAGGGCCCTCAATGAGCAGTTCTTC.

This clonotype was observed at least ten times. The J gene is TRBJ1-4, the V gene TRBV5-1, with D uncertain. Trimming shortened V by 4 bases and J by 0 bases, and 10 bases separated the two germline ends. CDR3 size: 15 residues. Germline CDR1 is SGHRS and CDR2 is YFSETQ. The CDR3 bases are TGCGCCAGCAGCACCGCCGGGACAACTAATGAAAAACTGTTTTTT. Protein product: CASSTAGTTNEKLFF.

Ten or more counts support this clonotype. The chain carries TRBV28 and TRBJ1-6; D uncertain. CDR1 and CDR2 (germline): MDHEN, SYDVKM. The V end lost 6 bases, the J end lost 8 bases, and 8 bases lay between the germline ends. CDR3 size: 12 residues. CDR3 loop: CASSKDHSPLHF. The CDR3, as DNA: TGTGCCAGCAGCAAGGACCATTCACCCCTCCACTTT.

To note about this clonotype: With a much larger clone just one base away, this may be a read error. V gene TRBV5-1 combines with J gene TRBJ2-7, with no clear D. Germline V gives CDR1 SGHRS, CDR2 YFSETQ. The CDR3 contains 13 residues. The CDR3 coding sequence is TGCGACAGCAGCTTGGGGAAACTCTACGAGCAGTACTTC. Its translation: CDSSLGKLYEQYF.

In its sample, this clonotype was seen many times. The chain uses TRBV28 and TRBJ2-7; D gene unclear. V was cut by 3 bases and J by 6 bases, with 6 bases left in between. CDR3 size: 11 residues. Germline loops: CDR1 MDHEN, CDR2 SYDVKM. CDR3 amino acids: CASSFWGEQYF. In nucleotides, the CDR3 is TGTGCCAGCAGTTTCTGGGGCGAGCAGTACTTC.

This clonotype was detected ten times or more. The V call is TRBV18, the J call TRBJ2-3, with TRBD1 matching over 9 bases. V gave up 3 bases and J gave up 4 bases; unmatched junction bases: 2. Germline V gives CDR1 KGHSH, CDR2 LQKENI. The length of the CDR3 is 14 residues. The CDR3 here is CASSPRQGADTQYF. The CDR3 DNA reads as TGTGCCAGCTCACCTCGACAGGGGGCAGATACGCAGTATTTT. The whole variable domain, remainder taken from reference TRBV18 and TRBJ2-3, is NAGVMQNPRHLVRRRGQEARLRCSPMKGHSHVYWYRQLPEEGLKFMVYLQKENIIDESGMPKERFSAEFPKEGPSILRIQQVVRGDSAAYFCASSPRQGADTQYFGPGTRLTVL.

The chain combines TRBV19 with TRBJ2-1; 7 bases align to TRBD2. The CDR3 is made up of 16 amino acids. CDR1 LNHDA and CDR2 SQIVND come from the germline V gene (reference sequence). The trim removed 7 bases at V and 2 bases at J, leaving 11 bases unmatched. DNA of the CDR3: TGTGCCAGTACCGAAGCGGGGACCCCGGCCTACAATGAGCAGTTCTTC. Translated, it gives CASTEAGTPAYNEQFF.

This clonotype appeared many times. This chain connects TRBV5-1 to TRBJ2-6, with a weak D call TRBD1 (6 bases). The CDR3 covers 15 residues. V lost 1 base to trimming and J lost 4 bases, with 9 bases between them. Germline V gene sequence: CDR1 SGHRS, CDR2 YFSETQ. DNA for the CDR3: TGCGCCAGCAGCTTGCAGGGGCAAGGGGCCAACGTCCTGACTTTC. This translates into CASSLQGQGANVLTF.

This clonotype was picked up many times. V is TRBV29-1 and J is TRBJ2-5; possibly TRBD1 for D (5 bases). V was trimmed by 3 bases and J by 5 bases, leaving 16 bases between them. Germline-derived CDR1 and CDR2 are SQVTM and ANQGSEA. The CDR3 is made up of 14 amino acids. The CDR3 is CSVDGAALGETQYF. The CDR3, as DNA: TGCAGCGTTGATGGGGCAGCCCTGGGGGAGACCCAGTACTTC.

This clonotype has at least ten counts. This chain joins TRBV5-1 and TRBJ2-7, with unresolved D. Trimming removed 5 bases from V and 2 bases from J, with 11 bases in between. Per germline, CDR1 SGHRS and CDR2 YFSETQ. The CDR3 totals 13 residues. The CDR3 DNA reads TGCGCCAGCAGACTTAATGGAGCCTACGAGCAGTACTTC. Translation: CASRLNGAYEQYF.

This clonotype was picked up many times. V and J are TRBV4-2 and TRBJ2-3; 10 bases agree with TRBD2. This CDR3 has 14 amino acids. CDR1 is LGHNA, CDR2 YNFKEQ, per germline. V shed 0 bases, J shed 9 bases, and the junction held 3 bases outside the gene matches. Written as DNA, the CDR3 is TGTGCCAGCAGCCAAGAAAGCGGGAGGGGAACGCAGTATTTT. It yields the protein CASSQESGRGTQYF.

The table lists this clonotype with many counts. The chain joins TRBV7-3 to TRBJ1-1; 7 bases are shared with TRBD1. Germline V gene data show CDR1 as SGHTA and CDR2 as FQGTGA. This CDR3 spans 13 amino acids. V lost 5 bases and J lost 5; bases outside the gene matches: 5. CDR3: CASSPQGVTEAFF. The CDR3 DNA sequence: TGTGCCAGCAGCCCGCAGGGGGTTACTGAAGCTTTCTTT.